Below, 18 T cell receptor beta chains from the same sample are listed, as sequenced in a study of T cells in Graves' hyperthyroidism and ophthalmopathy. TCR beta CDR3 regions were amplified from RNA transcripts. HTBI primers were employed in a first-round RT-PCR of the TCR CDR3. Via MiXCR, TCRdb re-called the multiplex PCR reads, giving one row per CDR3 protein. The sample consists of approximately 610,000 distinct CDR3 sequences, around 15% of them appearing once. The sequenced sample was blood. The receptors were gathered from a woman aged 40-49 years with Graves' ophthalmopathy.

This clonotype was seen repeatedly, ten times or more. The chain is built from TRBV12-5 and TRBJ1-1; possibly TRBD1 for D (5 bases). The CDR3 spans 14 residues. V shed 0 bases and J shed 4 bases, with 9 bases lying between them. Germline V gives CDR1 LGHNT, CDR2 FRNRAP. CDR3 sequence: CASGLVTRGTEAFF. The CDR3 coding sequence is TGTGCTAGTGGTTTGGTAACGAGGGGCACTGAAGCTTTCTTT.

In this sample, this clonotype turned up a few times. V usage is TRBV29-1 and J usage is TRBJ2-4; 10 nucleotides match TRBD1. Germline CDR1 is SQVTM and CDR2 is ANQGSEA. The CDR3 has 11 residues. The trim removed 8 bases at V and 7 bases at J, leaving 2 bases unmatched. The CDR3 sequence: CSTGQGNIQYF. CDR3 in DNA: TGCAGCACGGGACAGGGGAACATTCAGTACTTC.

This clonotype was counted many times. The chain couples TRBV29-1 to TRBJ2-2; tentatively, D is TRBD2 (5 bases). Per the germline V gene, CDR1 is SQVTM and CDR2 is ANQGSEA. V gave up 3 bases and J gave up 1 base, with 9 bases separating them. The CDR3 contains 14 residues. The CDR3: CSVEGGGNTGELFF. The CDR3 DNA is TGCAGCGTTGAGGGCGGAGGGAACACCGGGGAGCTGTTTTTT.

This clonotype was counted between two and nine times. This rearrangement joins TRBV6-2 or TRBV6-3 to TRBJ2-7; 7 bases are a match to TRBD2. This CDR3 comprises 18 residues. V was clipped by 1 base and J by 0 bases; unmatched bases: 12. The germline V gene has CDR1 MNHEY and CDR2 SVGEGT. The CDR3 sequence: CASSYFSGRAGSSYEQYF. CDR3 DNA: TGTGCCAGCAGTTACTTCTCGGGGAGGGCAGGCAGCTCCTACGAGCAGTACTTC.

The genes are TRBV20-1 and TRBJ2-5; D uncertain. The CDR3 covers 12 residues. The V and J ends lost 5 bases and 2 bases respectively, with 9 bases between them. Germline lookup yields CDR1 DFQATT and CDR2 SNEGSKA (reference sequence). CDR3: CSAVKLQETQYF. The DNA of the CDR3 is TGCAGTGCTGTCAAGCTACAAGAGACCCAGTACTTC.

The chain links TRBV19 to TRBJ2-1; weak D call: TRBD2 (6 bases). V was pared by 2 bases and J by 2 bases, with 13 bases between. Per germline, CDR1 LNHDA and CDR2 SQIVND (reference sequence). This CDR3 comprises 16 residues. CDR3 in amino acids: CASSILKRAPYNEQFF. Written as DNA, the CDR3 is TGTGCCAGTAGTATACTTAAGCGGGCCCCCTACAATGAGCAGTTCTTC.

This clonotype was observed a few times. The genes are TRBV28 and TRBJ2-7, with D perhaps being TRBD1 or TRBD2 (5 bases each). Between the trimmed V and J ends, which lost 6 bases and 3 bases, there was a span of 18 bases. Germline assignment: CDR1 MDHEN and CDR2 SYDVKM. This CDR3 contains 15 residues. CDR3 sequence: CASRSPGTEYYEQYF. The CDR3 region has the DNA TGTGCCAGCAGGTCCCCCGGGACGGAGTACTACGAGCAGTACTTC. The variable domain in full, with the rest retrieved from reference TRBV28 and TRBJ2-7, is DVKVTQSSRYLVKRTGEKVFLECVQDMDHENMFWYRQDPGLGLRLIYFSYDVKMKEKGDIPEGYSVSREKKERFSLILESASTNQTSMYLCASRSPGTEYYEQYFGPGTRLTVT.

This clonotype came up many times. The rearrangement links TRBV20-1 to TRBJ2-7, with D possibly TRBD1 on 6 matching bases. Deletions cut 7 bases from V and 6 bases from J, with 13 bases between. CDR1 DFQATT and CDR2 SNEGSKA come from the germline V gene (reference sequence). There are 11 residues in the CDR3. For the CDR3, the DNA is TGCAGTGTCCTCAGGGGTCGCGAGCAGTACTTC. As protein: CSVLRGREQYF.

Remarks on this clonotype: This may stem from a read error, because a much larger clone lies one nucleotide away. The V call is TRBV5-1, the J call TRBJ2-7; 11 positions agree with TRBD2. CDR3 length: 17 amino acids. Looked up from germline, CDR1 is SGHRS and CDR2 is YFSETQ. Losses at the gene ends were 4 bases for V and 1 base for J; bases not matched to a gene: 10. CDR3 coding DNA: TGCGCCAGCAGCATGGGGCTAGCGGGAGGCGGTTCCTACGAGCAGTACTTC. It is translated as CASSMGLAGGGSYEQYF. The variable domain in full, completed from reference TRBV5-1 and TRBJ2-7, reads KAGVTQTPRYLIKTRGQQVTLSCSPISGHRSVSWYQQTPGQGLQFLFEYFSETQRNKGNFPGRFSGRQFSNSRSEMNVSTLELGDSALYLCASSMGLAGGGSYEQYFGPGTRLTVT.

This clonotype came up many times. V usage is TRBV25-1 and J usage is TRBJ2-5; no clear D gene. CDR3 length: 16 amino acids. V lost 0 bases and J lost 2, with 13 bases in between. Looked up from germline, CDR1 is MGHDK and CDR2 is SYGVNS. CDR3 amino acids: CASSEYPRVGQETQYF. The DNA for the CDR3 is TGTGCCAGCAGTGAATACCCCCGGGTAGGGCAAGAGACCCAGTACTTC.

The chain joins TRBV11-2 to TRBJ2-7, with 8 positions matching TRBD2. V shed 4 bases, J shed 7 bases, and the junction held 9 bases outside the gene matches. From germline, CDR1 is SGHAT and CDR2 FQNNGV. The CDR3 has 14 residues. The CDR3 protein is CASSSRGGKEEQYF. For the CDR3, the DNA is TGTGCCAGCAGCTCCCGGGGGGGGAAGGAGGAGCAGTACTTC.

The chain is built from TRBV6-1 and TRBJ2-7, with 15 positions matching TRBD2. The CDR3 is made up of 15 amino acids. Germline V lookup: CDR1 MNHNS, CDR2 SASEGT. Trimming cost V 5 bases and J 6 bases; bases outside gene matches: 5. In DNA, the CDR3 is TGTGCCAGCAGTCGGACTAGCGGGAGGGCCGTCGAGCAGTACTTC. The encoded protein is CASSRTSGRAVEQYF.

The rearrangement uses TRBV30 and TRBJ1-2; D is ambiguous. Germline assignment: CDR1 GTSNPN and CDR2 SVGIG (reference sequence). V was pared by 3 bases and J by 7 bases, with 9 bases between. The CDR3 runs 11 residues. CDR3 in amino acids: CAWSPGPGYTF. As DNA, the CDR3 is TGTGCCTGGAGCCCAGGACCTGGCTACACCTTC.

The sample holds a few counts of this clonotype. The chain has TRBV19 and TRBJ2-4; 12 nucleotides align to TRBD2. Germline V gene lookup returns CDR1 LNHDA and CDR2 SQIVND (reference sequence). The V segment lost 2 bases and the J segment 1 base; nucleotides outside the gene matches: 9. This CDR3 comprises 19 residues. CDR3 in DNA: TGTGCCAGTAGTATATCCCTAGCGGGAGGGCGGGGGGCCAAAAACATTCAGTACTTC. Its translation is CASSISLAGGRGAKNIQYF.

This clonotype was recorded at least ten times. The rearrangement links TRBV11-2 to TRBJ2-7; D is ambiguous. The CDR3 extends over 13 amino acids. The V gene's germline CDR1 is SGHAT and CDR2 FQNNGV. Deletions cut 5 bases from V and 3 bases from J, with 11 bases between. The CDR3 protein is CASSHPRSYEQYF. The CDR3 nucleotides are TGTGCCAGCAGCCACCCCAGGAGCTACGAGCAGTACTTC.

This clonotype showed up just a few times. The rearrangement links TRBV5-1 to TRBJ2-7, with TRBD1 identical over 10 bases. The CDR3 runs 14 residues. The V and J ends lost 4 bases and 6 bases, in that order; junction bases with no gene match: 7. The germline CDR1 and CDR2 sequences are SGHRS and YFSETQ. The CDR3 DNA follows: TGCGCCAGCAGCCGACAGGGGGCAATGGGCGAGCAGTACTTC. It translates to CASSRQGAMGEQYF. The full variable domain, in which reference TRBV5-1 and TRBJ2-7 provide the parts outside the CDR3, is KAGVTQTPRYLIKTRGQQVTLSCSPISGHRSVSWYQQTPGQGLQFLFEYFSETQRNKGNFPGRFSGRQFSNSRSEMNVSTLELGDSALYLCASSRQGAMGEQYFGPGTRLTVT.

This clonotype was counted between two and nine times. The chain uses TRBV6-1 and TRBJ2-2, with TRBD2 matching 14 bases. This CDR3 has 14 residues. V dropped 11 bases and J dropped 7; count of bases not matched to a gene: 6. Germline CDR1 MNHNS, CDR2 SASEGT. The DNA for the CDR3 is TGTGCCGTGGGACTAGCGGGAGCCCACGGGGAGCTGTTTTTT. Translation gives CAVGLAGAHGELFF.

This clonotype was observed a handful of times. This sequence joins TRBV19 and TRBJ1-2, with 7 bases identical to TRBD1. Looked up from germline, CDR1 is LNHDA and CDR2 is SQIVND (reference sequence). The ends lost 1 base at V and 5 bases at J; junction bases unmatched: 4. The CDR3 contains 14 residues. The CDR3 region has the DNA TGTGCCAGTAGTATAGGACAGGGAGAATATGGCTACACCTTC. Its protein product is CASSIGQGEYGYTF.